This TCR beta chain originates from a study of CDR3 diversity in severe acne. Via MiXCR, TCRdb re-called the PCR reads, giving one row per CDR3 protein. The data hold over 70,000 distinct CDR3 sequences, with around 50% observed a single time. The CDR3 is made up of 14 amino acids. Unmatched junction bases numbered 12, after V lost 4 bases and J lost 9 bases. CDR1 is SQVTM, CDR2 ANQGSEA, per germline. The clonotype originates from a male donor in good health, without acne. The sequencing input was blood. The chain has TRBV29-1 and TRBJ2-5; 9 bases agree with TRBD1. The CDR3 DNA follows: TGCAGCGTTGGATGGACAGGGGCACCTGGGGCCCAGTACTTC. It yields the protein CSVGWTGAPGAQYF.